The 30 T cell receptor beta chains reported below all come from one sample, sequenced in a study of blood T cell repertoires in COVID-19 (dated by TCRdb to about 2020). The protocol used for the library was the immunoSEQ multiplex PCR assay. The clones in this table, taken by TCRdb from immuneACCESS, are in-frame only. Not every clone is retained; where verified, under half of the shortfall comes from an unresolved V gene, and the cause of the rest is unknown. Counted in this sample were 110,000 or so clones; roughly 85% of them appeared once. Jointly, the top ten make up roughly 4% of the sample. Material: peripheral blood. Receptors were obtained from a man in his fifties or sixties with acute or convalescent COVID-19.

This clone was seen only a few times. V gene TRBV9 combines with J gene TRBJ2-2; 10 bases match TRBD2. Germline CDR1 reads SGDLS; CDR2 reads YYNGEE. Germline trimming cut 1 base from V and 7 bases from J; bases unmatched to any gene: 10. The CDR3 sequence is 17 residues long. As DNA, the CDR3 is TGTGCCAGCAGCGTAAAGGTCAGCGGGAGGGCCGACGGGGAGCTGTTTTTT. Translation gives CASSVKVSGRADGELFF.

The gene calls are TRBV27 and TRBJ1-1; D might be TRBD1 (6 bases). Trimming left V 5 bases short and J 2 bases short, with 12 bases between. The germline V gene encodes CDR1 MNHEY and CDR2 SMNVEV (reference sequence). The CDR3 is 14 residues long. CDR3 DNA: TGTGCCAGCAGTGCTGACAGGCGTAACACTGAAGCTTTCTTT. It specifies CASSADRRNTEAFF.

The CDR3 region has the DNA TGTGCCAGCGGGACTAGCGGGAGTACAGATACGCAGTATTTT. Its protein product is CASGTSGSTDTQYF. The chain is built from TRBV9 and TRBJ2-3; TRBD2 agrees at 14 bases. The V gene's germline CDR1 is SGDLS and CDR2 YYNGEE. The CDR3 covers 14 residues. J lost 3 bases, V lost 7 bases, and 1 base had no gene match. The complete variable domain, with remaining parts taken from reference TRBV9 and TRBJ2-3, reads DSGVTQTPKHLITATGQRVTLRCSPRSGDLSVYWYQQSLDQGLQFLIQYYNGEERAKGNILERFSAQQFPDLHSELNLSSLELGDSALYFCASGTSGSTDTQYFGPGTRLTVL.

V is TRBV12-3 or TRBV12-4 and J is TRBJ1-2, with 8 bases matching TRBD1. This CDR3 has 13 amino acids. With 6 bases clipped from V and 8 bases from J, the junction kept 8 bases outside the gene matches. The CDR3 reads CASRGQGALGYTF. The CDR3, as DNA: TGTGCCAGCAGAGGCCAGGGGGCGTTAGGCTACACCTTC.

On this clone: The junction departs from germline at one end; a sequencing error may be responsible. The chain has TRBV5-1 and TRBJ2-1, with D unresolved. The CDR3 totals 14 residues. CDR1 is SGHRS and CDR2 is YFSETQ in the germline V gene. CDR3 in DNA: TGCGCCAGCAGTTTGGGCCAGGAATACAATGAGCAGTTCTTC. Amino acid sequence: CASSLGQEYNEQFF.

The V call is TRBV28, the J call TRBJ1-1, with 7 bases that match TRBD1. The J segment lost 1 base and the V segment lost 6 bases, leaving 5 bases of the junction unmatched. This CDR3 is built from 14 residues. Germline-derived CDR1 and CDR2 are MDHEN and SYDVKM. CDR3 residues: CASSLRDRNTEAFF. CDR3 in DNA: TGTGCCAGCAGCCTCCGGGACAGGAACACTGAAGCTTTCTTT.

J is TRBJ1-1 and V is TRBV6-5; 7 nucleotides align to TRBD1. CDR1 and CDR2 from the germline V gene are MNHEY and SVGAGI. The CDR3 sequence is 14 residues long. With V trimmed by 6 bases and J by 6 bases, 10 bases remained unmatched. The CDR3 DNA reads TGTGCCAGCAGCGACAGGGATCCTATCCCTGAAGCTTTCTTT. Protein: CASSDRDPIPEAFF.

CDR3 residues: CASSLVQGPDTQYF. CDR3 bases: TGTGCCAGCAGTTTGGTCCAGGGCCCAGATACGCAGTATTTT. This chain uses TRBV28 with TRBJ2-3, with D maybe TRBD1 (5 bases). This CDR3 is built from 14 residues. Germline CDR1 reads MDHEN; CDR2 reads SYDVKM. V was trimmed by 3 bases and J by 4 bases, leaving 11 bases between them. The full variable domain, completed using reference TRBV28 and TRBJ2-3, is DVKVTQSSRYLVKRTGEKVFLECVQDMDHENMFWYRQDPGLGLRLIYFSYDVKMKEKGDIPEGYSVSREKKERFSLILESASTNQTSMYLCASSLVQGPDTQYFGPGTRLTVL.

The chain recombines TRBV30 with TRBJ1-1; possible D gene TRBD1, 5 bases. This CDR3 comprises 15 residues. CDR1 and CDR2 from the germline V gene are GTSNPN and SVGIG (reference sequence). The V and J ends lost 2 bases and 4 bases respectively, with 17 bases between them. The CDR3 region has the DNA TGTGCCTGGAGTATTACTCTGGGGGGGGGCACTGAAGCTTTCTTT. It specifies CAWSITLGGGTEAFF.

The rearrangement links TRBV6-5 to TRBJ2-3; TRBD1 matches 7 bases. CDR1 MNHEY and CDR2 SVGAGI come from the germline V gene. The CDR3 runs 15 residues. V lost 0 bases and J lost 6; bases outside the gene matches: 6. CDR3 nucleotide sequence: TGTGCCAGCAGTTACTCGAACAGGGGTCTTGATACGCAGTATTTT. Translating gives CASSYSNRGLDTQYF.

The chain is built from TRBV5-8 and TRBJ1-5, with 7 bases fitting TRBD1. CDR1 and CDR2 (germline): SGHTS, YDEGEE. J was trimmed by 4 bases and V by 5 bases; bases with no gene match: 6. This CDR3 is 14 amino acids long. CDR3 DNA: TGTGCCAGCAGGGGGACAGCCGCTAATCAGCCCCAGCATTTT. Its protein product is CASRGTAANQPQHF.

This clone showed up just a few times. V and J are TRBV5-1 and TRBJ1-1; 7 nucleotides agree with TRBD1. V dropped 2 bases and J dropped 5; count of bases not matched to a gene: 6. CDR1 is SGHRS, CDR2 YFSETQ, per germline. The CDR3 totals 14 residues. CDR3 DNA: TGCGCCAGCAGCTTCAGGGGGACGGGGACTGAAGCTTTCTTT. Its protein is CASSFRGTGTEAFF.

The V gene is TRBV28, the J gene TRBJ1-2; D is unresolved. Germline V lookup: CDR1 MDHEN, CDR2 SYDVKM. CDR3 size: 14 residues. V was cut by 2 bases and J by 1 base, with 8 bases left in between. CDR3 DNA sequence: TGTGCCAGCAGTTTAAATCCCAGTAACTATGGCTACACCTTC. Residues: CASSLNPSNYGYTF.

The table lists this clone with a few counts. The chain employs TRBV27 and TRBJ2-5; 12 nucleotides line up with TRBD2. The CDR3 spans 16 residues. Losses at the gene ends were 6 bases for V and 4 bases for J; bases not matched to a gene: 9. Germline V lookup: CDR1 MNHEY, CDR2 SMNVEV (reference sequence). CDR3 in DNA: TGTGCCAGCAGGGAGACTAGCGGGGGCCGTTTAGAGACCCAGTACTTC. Its protein is CASRETSGGRLETQYF.

The chain employs TRBV5-1 and TRBJ2-5, with D possibly TRBD2 on 5 matching bases. Germline CDR1 and CDR2: SGHRS and YFSETQ. The CDR3 consists of 16 residues. Trimming cost V 0 bases and J 4 bases, with 16 bases left between them. CDR3 region: CASSLAGRGARETQYF. The CDR3 DNA follows: TGCGCCAGCAGCTTGGCCGGCCGGGGTGCCCGAGAGACCCAGTACTTC.

This chain connects TRBV29-1 to TRBJ2-1; tentatively, D is TRBD1 (6 bases). The CDR3 runs to 14 residues. CDR1 is SQVTM, CDR2 ANQGSEA, per germline. Trimming left V 4 bases short and J 2 bases short, with 12 bases between. The CDR3, as DNA: TGCAGCGTTGGCCGAGGGGGTACCTACAATGAGCAGTTCTTC. As protein: CSVGRGGTYNEQFF.

The J gene is TRBJ2-5, the V gene TRBV15, with 9 bases fitting TRBD1. The trim removed 3 bases at V and 5 bases at J, leaving 10 bases unmatched. Germline V gene sequence: CDR1 LNHNV, CDR2 YYDKDF (reference sequence). The CDR3 length is 16 residues. CDR3 region: CATSSVGGQGWETQYF. CDR3 DNA sequence: TGTGCCACCAGCAGCGTGGGTGGACAGGGGTGGGAGACCCAGTACTTC.

This clone was picked up one time. The rearrangement uses TRBV27 and TRBJ1-6; 7 nucleotides line up with TRBD1. CDR1 is MNHEY and CDR2 is SMNVEV in the germline V gene (reference sequence). This CDR3 spans 14 amino acids. J gave up 8 bases and V 9 bases, and 10 bases lay outside the gene matches. CDR3 protein: CASPDRDRDSPLHF. In DNA form, the CDR3 reads TGTGCCAGTCCCGACCGGGACAGAGATTCACCCCTCCACTTT.

The chain uses TRBV7-2 and TRBJ2-1; TRBD2 agrees at 8 bases. Trimming cost V 3 bases and J 7 bases; bases outside gene matches: 5. The CDR3 is made up of 14 amino acids. Germline V gene sequence: CDR1 SGHTA, CDR2 FQGNSA. The CDR3 spells CASSLWREANEQFF. Written as DNA, the CDR3 is TGTGCCAGCAGCTTGTGGCGGGAGGCAAATGAGCAGTTCTTC.

The chain combines TRBV6-5 with TRBJ2-2, with TRBD1 matching 7 bases. Trimming took 6 bases from V and 2 from J; bases not matched to a gene: 6. The length of the CDR3 is 15 residues. The germline V gene has CDR1 MNHEY and CDR2 SVGAGI. The CDR3 here is CASSLQGRNTGELFF. The CDR3 coding sequence is TGTGCCAGCAGCCTACAGGGGCGAAACACCGGGGAGCTGTTTTTT.

The V and J genes are TRBV2 and TRBJ2-7; TRBD1 agrees at 7 bases. V dropped 6 bases and J dropped 2; count of bases not matched to a gene: 13. The CDR3 is made up of 16 amino acids. Per the germline V gene, CDR1 is SNHLY and CDR2 is FYNNEI. The DNA of the CDR3 is TGTGCCAGCAGCCCGGGACCCCGGACAGGAACCTACGAGCAGTACTTC. Encoded protein: CASSPGPRTGTYEQYF.

This clone was observed a handful of times. The chain joins TRBV29-1 to TRBJ2-5; weak D call: TRBD2 (6 bases). Germline V gene data show CDR1 as SQVTM and CDR2 as ANQGSEA. V gave up 4 bases and J gave up 5 bases, with 17 bases separating them. The length of the CDR3 is 14 residues. The CDR3 loop reads CSVVGAEGGETQYF. Here the CDR3 DNA reads TGCAGCGTTGTTGGGGCGGAAGGAGGGGAGACCCAGTACTTC.

A single count supports this clone. The chain uses TRBV5-1 and TRBJ1-1, with D uncertain. The CDR3 runs 14 residues. V was clipped by 2 bases and J by 2 bases, with 10 bases between them. CDR1 is SGHRS, CDR2 YFSETQ, per germline. The CDR3 here is CASSFNTLNTEAFF. The CDR3 bases are TGCGCCAGCAGCTTCAACACCCTTAACACTGAAGCTTTCTTT.

This clone was recorded a few times. This specimen includes other DNA sequences encoding the same CDR3. The J gene is TRBJ2-7, the V gene TRBV18; a weak D match, TRBD2 (5 bases). Germline V lookup: CDR1 KGHSH, CDR2 LQKENI. The CDR3 covers 13 residues. The V gene lost 0 bases and the J gene lost 3 bases, with 6 bases spanning the gap. The CDR3 DNA is TGTGCCAGCTCACCACCGGGAGACTACGAGCAGTACTTC. It is translated as CASSPPGDYEQYF.

V and J are TRBV4-1 and TRBJ2-7; D possibly corresponds to TRBD1 (5 bases). Trimming stripped 0 bases from V and 2 bases from J, with 11 bases between. Germline CDR1 and CDR2: MGHRA and YSYEKL. There are 15 residues in the CDR3. DNA for the CDR3: TGCGCCAGCAGCCAAGATGGGGCTACTACCTACGAGCAGTACTTC. This codes for CASSQDGATTYEQYF.

This clone was seen a single time. The chain has TRBV6-5 and TRBJ2-5; D call uncertain. V lost 7 bases, J lost 5 bases, and 8 bases lay in between. CDR1 MNHEY and CDR2 SVGAGI come from the germline V gene. The CDR3 covers 11 residues. CDR3 loop: CASIKEETQYF. The CDR3 nucleotides are TGTGCCAGCATCAAAGAGGAGACCCAGTACTTC.

The chain combines TRBV19 with TRBJ1-4; maybe TRBD1 (6 bases). CDR1 and CDR2 from the germline V gene are LNHDA and SQIVND (reference sequence). Trimming left V 7 bases short and J 5 bases short, with 11 bases between. The CDR3 spans 13 residues. CDR3 sequence: CASNYRENEKLFF. CDR3 nucleotides: TGTGCCAGTAATTACAGGGAGAATGAAAAACTGTTTTTT.

V usage is TRBV12-3 or TRBV12-4 and J usage is TRBJ2-1; D perhaps matches TRBD2 (6 bases). Trimming removed 6 bases at V and 4 bases at J, with 10 bases between. The CDR3 covers 13 residues. The CDR3 protein is CASSKGLYNEQFF. CDR3 DNA: TGTGCCAGCAGCAAGGGACTTTACAATGAGCAGTTCTTC.

The V call is TRBV4-1, the J call TRBJ2-2; 8 positions agree with TRBD2. Unmatched junction bases numbered 5, after V lost 1 base and J lost 1 base. CDR3 size: 17 residues. Germline V gene sequence: CDR1 MGHRA, CDR2 YSYEKL. CDR3 DNA sequence: TGCGCCAGCAGCCAAGTCGGTCTAGCGGGGAACACCGGGGAGCTGTTTTTT. This translates into CASSQVGLAGNTGELFF.

CDR3 protein: CASSLGLSVNDEQFF. CDR3 sequence (DNA): TGCGCCAGCAGCTTAGGACTGTCAGTGAACGATGAGCAGTTCTTC. The chain employs TRBV5-1 and TRBJ2-1; TRBD2 is a possible D gene (5 bases). The CDR3 is 15 amino acids. V lost 2 bases and J lost 8, with 17 bases in between. Germline-derived CDR1 and CDR2 are SGHRS and YFSETQ.